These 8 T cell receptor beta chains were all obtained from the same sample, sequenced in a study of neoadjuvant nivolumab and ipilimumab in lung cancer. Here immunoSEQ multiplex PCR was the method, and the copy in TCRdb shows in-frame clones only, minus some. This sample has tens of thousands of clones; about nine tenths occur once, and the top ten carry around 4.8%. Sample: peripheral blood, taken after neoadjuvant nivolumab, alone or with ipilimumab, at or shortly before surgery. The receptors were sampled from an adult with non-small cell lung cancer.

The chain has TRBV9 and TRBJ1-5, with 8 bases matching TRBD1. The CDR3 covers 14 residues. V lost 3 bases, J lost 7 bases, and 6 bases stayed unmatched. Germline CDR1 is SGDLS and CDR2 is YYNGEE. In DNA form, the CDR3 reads TGTGCCAGCAGCGCCGGGACAGGAACCCAGCCCCAGCATTTT. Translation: CASSAGTGTQPQHF.

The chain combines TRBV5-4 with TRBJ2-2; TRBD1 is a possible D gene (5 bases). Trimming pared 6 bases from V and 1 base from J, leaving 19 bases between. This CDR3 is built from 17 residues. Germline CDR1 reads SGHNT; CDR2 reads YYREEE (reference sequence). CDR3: CASTSRRGLRNTGELFF. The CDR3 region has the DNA TGTGCCAGCACCTCTAGAAGGGGCCTAAGGAACACCGGGGAGCTGTTTTTT.

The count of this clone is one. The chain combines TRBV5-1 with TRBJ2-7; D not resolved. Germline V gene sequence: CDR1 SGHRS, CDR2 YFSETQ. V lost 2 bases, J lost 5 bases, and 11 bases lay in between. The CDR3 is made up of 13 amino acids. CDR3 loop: CASSFTPDDEQYF. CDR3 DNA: TGCGCCAGCAGCTTTACCCCGGACGACGAGCAGTACTTC.

CDR3 in amino acids: CASSPQAGPNQPQHF. The CDR3 DNA is TGCGCCAGCAGCCCCCAGGCAGGTCCCAATCAGCCCCAGCATTTT. The chain employs TRBV4-1 and TRBJ1-5; D gene unclear. The CDR3 runs to 15 residues. CDR1 and CDR2 (germline): MGHRA, YSYEKL. V lost 4 bases, J lost 3 bases, and 13 bases lay in between.

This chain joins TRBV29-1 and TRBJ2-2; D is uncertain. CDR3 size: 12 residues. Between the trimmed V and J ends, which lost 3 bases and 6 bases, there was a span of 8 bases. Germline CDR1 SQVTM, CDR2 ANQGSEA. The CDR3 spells CSVEGRAGELFF. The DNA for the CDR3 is TGCAGCGTTGAGGGCCGAGCCGGGGAGCTGTTTTTT.

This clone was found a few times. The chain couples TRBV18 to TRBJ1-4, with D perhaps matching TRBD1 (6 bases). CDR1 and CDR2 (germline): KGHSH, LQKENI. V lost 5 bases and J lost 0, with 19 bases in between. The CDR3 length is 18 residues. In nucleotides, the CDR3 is TGTGCCAGCTCATCAGGGGTAATGGCTGGTGCAACTAATGAAAAACTGTTTTTT. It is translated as CASSSGVMAGATNEKLFF.

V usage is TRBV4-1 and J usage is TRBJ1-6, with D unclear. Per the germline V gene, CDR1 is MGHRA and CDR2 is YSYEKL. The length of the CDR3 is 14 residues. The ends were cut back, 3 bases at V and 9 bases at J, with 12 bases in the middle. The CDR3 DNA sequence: TGCGCCAGCAGCCAGACTCGGGGTGTTTCACCCCTCCACTTT. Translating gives CASSQTRGVSPLHF.

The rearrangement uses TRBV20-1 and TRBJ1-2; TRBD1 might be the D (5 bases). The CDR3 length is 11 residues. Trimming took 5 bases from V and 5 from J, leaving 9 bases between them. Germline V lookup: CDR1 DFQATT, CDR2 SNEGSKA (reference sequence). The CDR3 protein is CSAGRQYGYTF. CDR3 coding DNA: TGCAGTGCTGGACGACAGTATGGCTACACCTTC.